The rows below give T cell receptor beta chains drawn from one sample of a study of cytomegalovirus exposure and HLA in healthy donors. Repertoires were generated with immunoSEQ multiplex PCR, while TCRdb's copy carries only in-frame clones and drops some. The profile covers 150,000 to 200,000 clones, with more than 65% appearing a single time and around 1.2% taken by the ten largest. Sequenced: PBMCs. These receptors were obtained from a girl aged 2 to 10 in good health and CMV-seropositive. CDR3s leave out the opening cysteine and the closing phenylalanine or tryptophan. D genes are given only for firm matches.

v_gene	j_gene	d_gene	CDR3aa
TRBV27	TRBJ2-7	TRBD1	ACWTGRHEQY
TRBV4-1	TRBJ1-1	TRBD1	ASSPSDRVATEAF
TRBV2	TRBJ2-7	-	ASSGGRVTYEQY
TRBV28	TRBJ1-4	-	ATISTGGNEKLF
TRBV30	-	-	ACASGQAPYEQY
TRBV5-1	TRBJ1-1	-	ASSLGQVNTEAF
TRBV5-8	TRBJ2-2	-	ASSSGQDTGELF
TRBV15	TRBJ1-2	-	ATSRDLTGDNGYT
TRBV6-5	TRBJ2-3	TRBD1	ASSRGTGGSDTQY
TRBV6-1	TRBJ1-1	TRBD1	ASTRDRGRSAF
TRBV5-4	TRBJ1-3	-	ASSALTGSGNTIY
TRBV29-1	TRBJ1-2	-	SVGSNYGYT
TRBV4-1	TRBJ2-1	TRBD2	ASSQEVPPGLAGNEQF
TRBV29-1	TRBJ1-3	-	SVQRVFGNTIY